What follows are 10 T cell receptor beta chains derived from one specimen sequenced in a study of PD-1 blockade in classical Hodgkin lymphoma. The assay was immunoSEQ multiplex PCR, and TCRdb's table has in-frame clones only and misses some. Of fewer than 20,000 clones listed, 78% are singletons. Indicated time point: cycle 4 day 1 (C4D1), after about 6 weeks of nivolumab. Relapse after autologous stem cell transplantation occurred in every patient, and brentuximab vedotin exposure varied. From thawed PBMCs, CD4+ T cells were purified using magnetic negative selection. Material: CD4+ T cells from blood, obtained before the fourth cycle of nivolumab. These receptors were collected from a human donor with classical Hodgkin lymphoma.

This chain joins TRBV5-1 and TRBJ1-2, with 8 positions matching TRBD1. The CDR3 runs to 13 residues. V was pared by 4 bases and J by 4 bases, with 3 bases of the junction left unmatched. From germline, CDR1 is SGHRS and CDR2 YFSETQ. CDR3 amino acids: CASSQGTGYGYTF. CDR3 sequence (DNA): TGCGCCAGCAGCCAAGGGACAGGCTATGGCTACACCTTC.

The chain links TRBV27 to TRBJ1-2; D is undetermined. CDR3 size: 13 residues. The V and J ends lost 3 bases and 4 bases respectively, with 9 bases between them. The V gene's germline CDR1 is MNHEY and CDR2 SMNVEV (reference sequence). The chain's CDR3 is CASSFNPFYGYTF. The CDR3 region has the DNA TGTGCCAGCAGTTTTAATCCTTTCTATGGCTACACCTTC.

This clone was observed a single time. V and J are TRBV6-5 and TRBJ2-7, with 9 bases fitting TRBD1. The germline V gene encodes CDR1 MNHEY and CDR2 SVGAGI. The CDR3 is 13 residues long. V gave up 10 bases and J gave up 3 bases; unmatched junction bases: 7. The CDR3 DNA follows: TGTGCCACCTCCGGGACAGGGCTCTACGAGCAGTACTTC. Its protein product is CATSGTGLYEQYF.

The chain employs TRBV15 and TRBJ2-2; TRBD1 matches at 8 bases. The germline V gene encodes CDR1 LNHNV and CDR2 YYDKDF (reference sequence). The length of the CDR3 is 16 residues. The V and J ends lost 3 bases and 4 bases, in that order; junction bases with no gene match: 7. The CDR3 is CATSSLRGRTTGELFF. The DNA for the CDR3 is TGTGCCACCAGCAGTCTCAGGGGGCGGACCACCGGGGAGCTGTTTTTT.

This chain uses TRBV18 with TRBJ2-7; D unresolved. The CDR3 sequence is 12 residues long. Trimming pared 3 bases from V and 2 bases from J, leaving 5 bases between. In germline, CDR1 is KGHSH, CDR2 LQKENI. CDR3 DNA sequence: TGTGCCAGCTCACCCCGGACCTACGAGCAGTACTTC. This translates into CASSPRTYEQYF.

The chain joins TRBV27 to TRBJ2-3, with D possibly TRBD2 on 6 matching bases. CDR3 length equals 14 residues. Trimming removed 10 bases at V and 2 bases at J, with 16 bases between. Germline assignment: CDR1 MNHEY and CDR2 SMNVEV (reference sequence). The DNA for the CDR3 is TGTGCCATCAAGAGGGGACTCTCCACAGATACGCAGTATTTT. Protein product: CAIKRGLSTDTQYF.

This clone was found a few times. CDR3: CASSTIAGGPYF. The CDR3, as DNA: TGTGCCAGTAGTACTATAGCGGGAGGGCCGTATTTT. This chain connects TRBV19 to TRBJ2-3; 11 bases agree with TRBD2. The length of the CDR3 is 12 residues. After removal of 4 bases from V and 14 bases from J, the junction contained 5 bases not matched to a gene. Germline-derived CDR1 and CDR2 are LNHDA and SQIVND (reference sequence).

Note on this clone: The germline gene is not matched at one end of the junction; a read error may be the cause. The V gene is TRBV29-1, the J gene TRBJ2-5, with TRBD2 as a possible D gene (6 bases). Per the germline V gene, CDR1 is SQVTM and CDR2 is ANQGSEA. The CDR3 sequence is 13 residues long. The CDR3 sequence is CSAEPGGDETQYF. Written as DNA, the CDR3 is TGCAGCGCTGAACCCGGGGGTGATGAGACCCAGTACTTC.

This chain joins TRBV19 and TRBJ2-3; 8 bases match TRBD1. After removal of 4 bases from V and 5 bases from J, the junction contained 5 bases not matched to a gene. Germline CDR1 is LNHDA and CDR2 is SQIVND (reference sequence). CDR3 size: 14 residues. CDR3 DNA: TGTGCCAGTAGTACATCAGGGGGCGTAGATACGCAGTATTTT. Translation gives CASSTSGGVDTQYF. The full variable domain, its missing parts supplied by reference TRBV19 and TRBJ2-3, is DGGITQSPKYLFRKEGQNVTLSCEQNLNHDAMYWYRQDPGQGLRLIYYSQIVNDFQKGDIAEGYSVSREKKESFPLTVTSAQKNPTAFYLCASSTSGGVDTQYFGPGTRLTVL.

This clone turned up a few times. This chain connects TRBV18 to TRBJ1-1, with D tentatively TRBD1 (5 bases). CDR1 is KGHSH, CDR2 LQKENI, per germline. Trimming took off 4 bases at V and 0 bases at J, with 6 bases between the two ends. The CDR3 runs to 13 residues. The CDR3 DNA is TGTGCCAGCTCACAGACAGTGAACACTGAAGCTTTCTTT. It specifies CASSQTVNTEAFF.